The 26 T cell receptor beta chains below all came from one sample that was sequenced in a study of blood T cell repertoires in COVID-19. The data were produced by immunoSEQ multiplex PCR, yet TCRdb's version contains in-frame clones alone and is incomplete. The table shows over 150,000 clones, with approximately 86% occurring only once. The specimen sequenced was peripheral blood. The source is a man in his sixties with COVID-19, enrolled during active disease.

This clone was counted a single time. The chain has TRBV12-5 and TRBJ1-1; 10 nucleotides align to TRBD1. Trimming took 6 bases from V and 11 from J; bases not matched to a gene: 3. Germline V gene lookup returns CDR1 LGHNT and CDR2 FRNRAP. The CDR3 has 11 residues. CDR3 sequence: CASGGDRGAFF. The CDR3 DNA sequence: TGTGCTAGTGGGGGGGACAGGGGTGCTTTCTTT.

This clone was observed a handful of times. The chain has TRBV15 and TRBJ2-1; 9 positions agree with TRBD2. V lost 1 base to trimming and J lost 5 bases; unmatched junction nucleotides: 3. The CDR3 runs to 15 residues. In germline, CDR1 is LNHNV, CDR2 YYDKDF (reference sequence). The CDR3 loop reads CATSRGLAGNNEQFF. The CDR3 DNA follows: TGTGCCACCAGCAGAGGCCTAGCGGGGAACAATGAGCAGTTCTTC.

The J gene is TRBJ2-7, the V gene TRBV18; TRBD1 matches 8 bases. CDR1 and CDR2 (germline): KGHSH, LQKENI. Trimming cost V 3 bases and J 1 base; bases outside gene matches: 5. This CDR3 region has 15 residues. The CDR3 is CASSPRQGASYEQYF. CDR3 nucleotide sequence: TGTGCCAGCTCACCGCGGCAGGGGGCGTCCTACGAGCAGTACTTC.

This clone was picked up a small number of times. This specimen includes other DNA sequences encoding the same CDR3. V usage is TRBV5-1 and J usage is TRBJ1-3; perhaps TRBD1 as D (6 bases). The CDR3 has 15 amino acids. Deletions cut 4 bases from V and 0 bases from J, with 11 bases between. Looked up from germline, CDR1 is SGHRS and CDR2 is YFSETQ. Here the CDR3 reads CASSPGHTSGNTIYF. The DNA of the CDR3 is TGCGCCAGCAGCCCGGGACACACCTCTGGAAACACCATATATTTT.

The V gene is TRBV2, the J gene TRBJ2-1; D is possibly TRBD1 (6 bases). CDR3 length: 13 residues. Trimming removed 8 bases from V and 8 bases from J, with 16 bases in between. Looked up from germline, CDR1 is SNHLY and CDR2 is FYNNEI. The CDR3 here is CASVKQGFDEQFF. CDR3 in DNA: TGTGCCAGCGTAAAACAGGGTTTCGATGAGCAGTTCTTC.

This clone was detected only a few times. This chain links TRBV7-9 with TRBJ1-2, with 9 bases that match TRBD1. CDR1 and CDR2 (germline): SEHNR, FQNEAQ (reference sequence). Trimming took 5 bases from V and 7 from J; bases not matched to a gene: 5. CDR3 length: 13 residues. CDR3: CASSRGTGTGYTF. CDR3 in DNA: TGTGCCAGCAGCCGCGGGACAGGGACTGGCTACACCTTC.

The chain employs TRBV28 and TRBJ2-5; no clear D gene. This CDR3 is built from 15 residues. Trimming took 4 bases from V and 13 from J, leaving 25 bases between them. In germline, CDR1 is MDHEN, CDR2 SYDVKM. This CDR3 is CASSSAGSSLFIWYF. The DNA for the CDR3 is TGTGCCAGCAGTTCCGCAGGCTCTTCTCTCTTTATTTGGTACTTC.

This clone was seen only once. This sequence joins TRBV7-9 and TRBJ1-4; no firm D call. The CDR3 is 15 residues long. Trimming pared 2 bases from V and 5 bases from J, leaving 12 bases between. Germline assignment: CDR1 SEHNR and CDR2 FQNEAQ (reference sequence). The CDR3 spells CASSLMAGRNEKLFF. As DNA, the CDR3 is TGTGCCAGCAGCTTAATGGCAGGAAGGAATGAAAAACTGTTTTTT.

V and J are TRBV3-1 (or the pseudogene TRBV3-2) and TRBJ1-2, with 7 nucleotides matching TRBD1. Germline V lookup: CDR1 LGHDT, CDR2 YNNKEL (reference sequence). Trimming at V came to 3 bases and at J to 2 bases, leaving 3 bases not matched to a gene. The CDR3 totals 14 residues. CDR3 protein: CASSQLTGNYGYTF. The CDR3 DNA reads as TGTGCCAGCAGCCAGCTGACAGGGAACTATGGCTACACCTTC.

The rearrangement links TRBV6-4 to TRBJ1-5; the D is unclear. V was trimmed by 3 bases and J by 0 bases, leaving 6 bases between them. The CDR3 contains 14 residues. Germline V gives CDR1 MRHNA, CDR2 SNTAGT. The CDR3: CASSETYSNQPQHF. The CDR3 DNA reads TGTGCCAGCAGTGAAACCTATAGCAATCAGCCCCAGCATTTT.

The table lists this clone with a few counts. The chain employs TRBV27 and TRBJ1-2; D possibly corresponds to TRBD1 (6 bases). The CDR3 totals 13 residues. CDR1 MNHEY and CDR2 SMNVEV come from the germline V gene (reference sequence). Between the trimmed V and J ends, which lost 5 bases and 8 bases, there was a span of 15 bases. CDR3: CASSEDRRYGYTF. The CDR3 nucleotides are TGTGCCAGCAGTGAAGACAGGCGATACGGCTACACCTTC.

The CDR3 DNA reads TGCGCCAGCAGCCAAGTCGAGGGTAGCAATCAGCCCCAGCATTTT. It is translated as CASSQVEGSNQPQHF. The chain links TRBV4-3 to TRBJ1-5; no definite D call. This CDR3 contains 15 residues. The germline V gene encodes CDR1 LGHNA and CDR2 YSLEER. The germline V and J ends were trimmed by 1 base and 0 bases, with 7 bases remaining between them.

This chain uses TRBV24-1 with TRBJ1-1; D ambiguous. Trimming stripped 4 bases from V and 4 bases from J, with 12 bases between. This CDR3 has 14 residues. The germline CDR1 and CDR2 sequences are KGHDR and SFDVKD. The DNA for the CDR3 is TGTGCCACCAGTGACCCCGCGGGCGGCACTGAAGCTTTCTTT. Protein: CATSDPAGGTEAFF.

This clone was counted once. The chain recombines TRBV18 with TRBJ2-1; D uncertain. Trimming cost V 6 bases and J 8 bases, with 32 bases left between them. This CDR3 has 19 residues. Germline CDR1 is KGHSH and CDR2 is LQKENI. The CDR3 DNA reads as TGTGCCAGCTCCACCAACGTCCTTGCAGGCAAATATACCTCGGATGAGCAGTTCTTC. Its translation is CASSTNVLAGKYTSDEQFF.

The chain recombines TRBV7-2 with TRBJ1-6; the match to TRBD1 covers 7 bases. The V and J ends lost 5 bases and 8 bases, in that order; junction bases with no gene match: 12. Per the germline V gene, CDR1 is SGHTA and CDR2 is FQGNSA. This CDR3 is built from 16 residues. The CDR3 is CASSRTGARRDSPLHF. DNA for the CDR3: TGTGCCAGCAGCCGTACAGGGGCTCGGCGGGATTCACCCCTCCACTTT.

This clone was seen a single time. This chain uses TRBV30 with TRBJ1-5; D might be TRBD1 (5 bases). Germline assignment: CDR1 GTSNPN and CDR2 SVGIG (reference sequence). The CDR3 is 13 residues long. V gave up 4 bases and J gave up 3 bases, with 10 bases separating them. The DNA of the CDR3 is TGTGCCTGGACGGCAGGGTTCAATCAGCCCCAGCATTTT. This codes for CAWTAGFNQPQHF.

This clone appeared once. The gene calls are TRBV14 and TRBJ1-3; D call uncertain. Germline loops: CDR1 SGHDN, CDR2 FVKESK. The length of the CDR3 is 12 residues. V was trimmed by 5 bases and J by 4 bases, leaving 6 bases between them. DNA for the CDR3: TGTGCCAGCAGCTTATTGGGAAACACCATATATTTT. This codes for CASSLLGNTIYF.

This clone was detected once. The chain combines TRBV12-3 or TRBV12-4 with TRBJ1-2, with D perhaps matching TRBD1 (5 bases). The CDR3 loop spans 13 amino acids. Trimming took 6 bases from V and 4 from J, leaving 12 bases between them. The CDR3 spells CASRTPGVYGYTF. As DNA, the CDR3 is TGTGCCAGCAGGACGCCGGGGGTCTATGGCTACACCTTC.

The CDR3 here is CASSEYLTPEGYGYTF. CDR3 sequence (DNA): TGTGCCAGCAGTGAATATTTAACCCCCGAGGGCTATGGCTACACCTTC. This sequence joins TRBV25-1 and TRBJ1-2; D unresolved. Germline V gives CDR1 MGHDK, CDR2 SYGVNS. The CDR3 runs to 16 residues. V was pared by 0 bases and J by 4 bases, with 15 bases between.

The CDR3 DNA reads as TGTGCCACCAGTGATTCGGGACCGGGGGTGTCGGAGACCCAGTACTTC. This sequence encodes CATSDSGPGVSETQYF. The rearrangement joins TRBV24-1 to TRBJ2-5, with D perhaps matching TRBD2 (6 bases). Trimming removed 2 bases from V and 5 bases from J, with 17 bases in between. Germline CDR1 reads KGHDR; CDR2 reads SFDVKD. CDR3 length equals 16 residues.

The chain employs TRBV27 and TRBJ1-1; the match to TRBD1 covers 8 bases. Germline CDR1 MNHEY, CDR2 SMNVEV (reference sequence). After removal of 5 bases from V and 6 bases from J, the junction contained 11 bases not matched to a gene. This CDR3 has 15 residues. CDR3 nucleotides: TGTGCCAGCAGTAGATATCAGGGGGCAAGTCCTGAAGCTTTCTTT. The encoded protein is CASSRYQGASPEAFF.

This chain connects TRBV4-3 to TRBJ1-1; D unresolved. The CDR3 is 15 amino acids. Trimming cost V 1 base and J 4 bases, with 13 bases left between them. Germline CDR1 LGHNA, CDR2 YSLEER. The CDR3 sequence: CASSQGAGVGTEAFF. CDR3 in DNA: TGCGCCAGCAGCCAAGGGGCCGGGGTGGGCACTGAAGCTTTCTTT.

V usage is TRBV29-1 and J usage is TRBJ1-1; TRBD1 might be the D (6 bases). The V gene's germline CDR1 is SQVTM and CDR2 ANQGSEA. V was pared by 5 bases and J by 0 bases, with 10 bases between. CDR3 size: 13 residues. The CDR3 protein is CSVPTGVNTEAFF. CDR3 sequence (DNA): TGCAGCGTTCCGACAGGAGTGAACACTGAAGCTTTCTTT.

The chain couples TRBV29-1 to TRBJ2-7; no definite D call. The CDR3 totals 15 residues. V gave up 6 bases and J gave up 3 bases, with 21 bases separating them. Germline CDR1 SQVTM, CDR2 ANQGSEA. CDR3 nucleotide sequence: TGCAGCGTCGCCCCAGGATTTGGAATGCGCTACGAGCAGTACTTC. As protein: CSVAPGFGMRYEQYF.

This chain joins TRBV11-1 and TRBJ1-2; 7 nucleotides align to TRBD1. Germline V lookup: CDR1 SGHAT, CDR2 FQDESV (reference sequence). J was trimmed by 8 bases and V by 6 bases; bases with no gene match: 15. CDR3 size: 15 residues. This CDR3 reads CASSPQTGTVFGYTF. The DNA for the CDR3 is TGTGCCAGCAGTCCCCAGACCGGGACAGTTTTCGGCTACACCTTC.

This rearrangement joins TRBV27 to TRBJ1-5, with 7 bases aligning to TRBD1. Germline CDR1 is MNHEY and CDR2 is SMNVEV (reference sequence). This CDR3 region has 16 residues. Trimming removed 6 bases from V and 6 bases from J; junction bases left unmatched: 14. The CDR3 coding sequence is TGTGCCAGCAGACCGGGGACAGCGGAGACGGGTCAGCCCCAGCATTTT. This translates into CASRPGTAETGQPQHF.